This is a list of T cell receptor beta chains from one sample in a study of blood T cell repertoires in COVID-19. Clones were read by immunoSEQ multiplex PCR, and TCRdb kept only the in-frame ones, dropping some. There are about 400,000 clones in the sample; roughly 91% occur only once, and 1.5% to 2% lies in the top ten. Input material: PBMCs or T cells enriched from blood (not recorded which). These receptor sequences come from a woman younger than 45 who had recovered from COVID-19. Both conserved end residues are part of each CDR3.

J gene,V gene,CDR3 length,CDR3 protein
TRBJ1-2,TRBV3-1/TRBV3-2,12,CASSQDQGGYTF
TRBJ1-2,TRBV27,18,CASSSSLQGAKARNGYTF
TRBJ1-3,TRBV7-9,17,CASSLGSWALSGNTIYF
TRBJ1-2,TRBV28,16,CASNYSRDRGRYGYTF
TRBJ1-1,TRBV30,11,CAWSPRGEAFF
TRBJ2-1,TRBV19,17,CASSIDGFSGAYNEQFF
TRBJ2-1,TRBV6-5,14,CASSYSQGADEQFF
TRBJ1-3,TRBV30,15,CAWDTGQGYGNTIYF
TRBJ1-6,TRBV9,14,CASSNRAYNSPLHF
TRBJ1-4,TRBV20-1,14,CSASWAFAGEKLFF
TRBJ2-5,TRBV24-1,14,CATSEQGGGETQYF
TRBJ1-1,TRBV2,13,CASGWSTGTEAFF
TRBJ2-7,TRBV9,16,CASSGLTGTGRHEQYF
TRBJ1-5,TRBV28,14,CASSPVTGERPQHF
TRBJ2-7,TRBV30,12,CACKESSYEQYF
TRBJ1-1,TRBV27,14,CASSFRQGGTEAFF
TRBJ1-2,TRBV4-1,16,CASSPSRGLTLYGYTF
TRBJ1-2,TRBV27,15,CASSSMVNDYYGYTF
TRBJ2-7,TRBV7-9,15,CASSPEGLAAYEQYF
TRBJ2-4,TRBV9,16,CASSADSRGPQDIQYF
TRBJ2-2,TRBV6-4,15,CASSAGTGTTGELFF
TRBJ2-7,TRBV9,14,CASSGRQGSYEQYF
TRBJ2-3,TRBV7-3,16,CASSQRDRGSTDTQYF
TRBJ2-1,TRBV7-3,15,CASSTGTRFSDEQFF
TRBJ2-5,TRBV5-4,14,CASSLVGQQETQYF
TRBJ1-2,TRBV12-3/TRBV12-4,12,CASSSSGYGYTF
TRBJ1-6,TRBV11-1,15,CASSLRDRGYSPLHF
TRBJ2-5,TRBV7-2,13,CASSLGTEETQYF
TRBJ1-1,TRBV5-4,14,CASTRGRGYTEAFF
TRBJ2-7,TRBV29-1,13,CSVGGTGLYEQYF
TRBJ1-1,TRBV7-9,15,CASSPRVPSNTEAFF
TRBJ2-2,TRBV9,17,CASSVGPLAGGSGELFF
TRBJ2-1,TRBV19,13,CASPGQGINEQFF
TRBJ2-2,TRBV25-1,17,CASSEGWARLNTGELFF
TRBJ2-2,TRBV19,18,CASSPRTQTSEGTGELFF
TRBJ1-1,TRBV11-1,14,CASSFQGMGTEAFF
TRBJ1-1,TRBV4-1,13,CASSQGGSTEAFF
TRBJ2-6,TRBV6-6,20,CASSYRPVDSGSSGANVLTF
TRBJ1-1,TRBV2,16,CASSQGGTASPPEAFF
TRBJ1-4,TRBV13,15,CASSLDRDGNEKLFF
TRBJ2-2,TRBV12-3/TRBV12-4,13,CASSLSLAGELFF
TRBJ1-2,TRBV20-1,10,CSVSRYGYTF
TRBJ2-7,TRBV5-6,11,CASSESYEQYF
TRBJ2-1,TRBV11-1,13,CASSFDRGDEQFF
TRBJ2-1,TRBV5-4,13,CASTVIGSNEQFF
TRBJ1-3,TRBV5-6,16,CASSWRGILQGSTIYF
TRBJ1-2,TRBV6-4,12,CASKAGGGGYTF